This TCR beta chain was captured by sequencing in a study of beta chain features in type 1 diabetes. Study-level points and caveats: Patients with type 1 diabetes showed fewer VDJ junction insertions and more deletions. For patients and controls alike, PCR might favor shorter templates to the same degree. The study left unresolved whether HLA type influences TCRB rearrangement. Naive, central memory and Treg TCRB repertoires appeared more alike in patients than in healthy donors. Shortening of TCRB CDR3s, moderate but significant, appeared in all four CD4+ subsets of Type 1 diabetes patients.

This clone was detected a few times. Its antigen remains unknown. This CDR3 contains 13 residues. The germline V and J ends were trimmed by 4 bases and 0 bases, with 7 bases remaining between them. The germline V gene encodes CDR1 SGDLS and CDR2 YYNGEE. Reverse transcribing all isolated RNA meant expressed TCRB transcripts were sequenced. Assay: immunoSEQ multiplex PCR; the TCRdb copy retains only in-frame clones and omits some. The sample has some 700,000 clones, about an eighth seen once; the top ten hold approximately 0.022%. The chain links TRBV9 to TRBJ1-1; D is uncertain. The clonotype was recovered from a man aged 18 to 29 with type 1 diabetes. The material sequenced was naive CD4+ T cells from blood. Here the CDR3 DNA reads TGTGCCAGCAGCAAGGTCATGAACACTGAAGCTTTCTTT. Translated, it gives CASSKVMNTEAFF.